These 9 T cell receptor beta chains share one sample of origin, sequenced in a study of T cell changes during pregnancy in multiple sclerosis. The repertoire was sequenced with immunoSEQ multiplex PCR; TCRdb's copy has only in-frame clones and lacks some. The sample gives about 45,000 clones, just under 95% of which show up once; roughly 0.55% is in the top ten. Specimen: CD4+ T cells from peripheral blood mononuclear cells, collected in the third trimester of pregnancy. The origin of the receptors is a female donor with multiple sclerosis, enrolled in a pregnancy study.

The J gene is TRBJ2-1, the V gene TRBV7-9, with D perhaps matching TRBD1 (6 bases). The CDR3 has 14 residues. Trimming took 6 bases from V and 1 from J, leaving 10 bases between them. The germline CDR1 and CDR2 sequences are SEHNR and FQNEAQ (reference sequence). CDR3 region: CASSLGGSYNEQFF. CDR3 DNA: TGTGCCAGCAGTCTAGGGGGTTCCTACAATGAGCAGTTCTTC.

V usage is TRBV29-1 and J usage is TRBJ1-1; a possible D gene is TRBD1 (6 bases). The V and J ends lost 5 bases and 4 bases respectively, with 17 bases between them. The CDR3 runs 14 residues. The V gene's germline CDR1 is SQVTM and CDR2 ANQGSEA. DNA for the CDR3: TGCAGCGTTCTACCACAGGGACCGGCCACTGAAGCTTTCTTT. Its translation is CSVLPQGPATEAFF.

The V call is TRBV7-2, the J call TRBJ2-3, with D possibly TRBD2 on 6 matching bases. V shed 3 bases and J shed 1 base, with 8 bases lying between them. The CDR3 length is 14 residues. Germline V gene sequence: CDR1 SGHTA, CDR2 FQGNSA. CDR3 sequence: CASSLSSGTDTQYF. As DNA, the CDR3 is TGTGCCAGCAGCTTGTCTAGCGGCACAGATACGCAGTATTTT. The whole variable domain, remainder taken from reference TRBV7-2 and TRBJ2-3, is GAGVSQSPSNKVTEKGKDVELRCDPISGHTALYWYRQSLGQGLEFLIYFQGNSAPDKSGLPSDRFSAERTGGSVSTLTIQRTQQEDSAVYLCASSLSSGTDTQYFGPGTRLTVL.

The V and J genes are TRBV10-3 and TRBJ1-2, with D tentatively TRBD1 (5 bases). V was pared by 4 bases and J by 5 bases, with 14 bases between. The CDR3 contains 14 residues. CDR1 and CDR2 (germline): ENHRY, SYGVKD. In DNA form, the CDR3 reads TGTGCCATCAGTGGGACAAAGAAGGGGTATGGCTACACCTTC. It is translated as CAISGTKKGYGYTF.

The J gene is TRBJ2-3, the V gene TRBV29-1; 11 bases map to TRBD2. V lost 3 bases and J lost 5; bases outside the gene matches: 10. CDR1 and CDR2 (germline): SQVTM, ANQGSEA. This CDR3 contains 16 residues. Written as DNA, the CDR3 is TGCAGCGTTGAGGGCATTAGCGGGAGGGCCAGAGATACGCAGTATTTT. It yields the protein CSVEGISGRARDTQYF.

In DNA, the CDR3 is TGTGCCAGCAGCCAAGCCCCGTTTAGCGGCGTTTCCTACGAGCAGTACTTC. This encodes CASSQAPFSGVSYEQYF. The chain employs TRBV14 and TRBJ2-7, with D tentatively TRBD2 (6 bases). V lost 1 base to trimming and J lost 1 base, with 17 bases between them. CDR1 is SGHDN and CDR2 is FVKESK in the germline V gene. There are 17 residues in the CDR3.

This chain joins TRBV5-1 and TRBJ2-4; D is perhaps TRBD1 (5 bases). The CDR3 totals 12 residues. Germline values: CDR1 SGHRS, CDR2 YFSETQ. V was cut by 1 base and J by 15 bases, with 14 bases left in between. The CDR3 loop reads CASSLLDGQGYF. The CDR3 DNA is TGCGCCAGCAGCTTGCTAGACGGACAAGGGTACTTC. Complete variable domain (other parts from reference TRBV5-1 and TRBJ2-4): KAGVTQTPRYLIKTRGQQVTLSCSPISGHRSVSWYQQTPGQGLQFLFEYFSETQRNKGNFPGRFSGRQFSNSRSEMNVSTLELGDSALYLCASSLLDGQGYFGAGTRLSVL.

This rearrangement joins TRBV6-5 to TRBJ1-1, with D perhaps matching TRBD1 (5 bases). The CDR3 contains 14 residues. Trimming stripped 6 bases from V and 6 bases from J, with 17 bases between. Germline assignment: CDR1 MNHEY and CDR2 SVGAGI. DNA of the CDR3: TGTGCCAGCAGCCCCGGGGGAAGGACGGCTGAAGCTTTCTTT. This codes for CASSPGGRTAEAFF.

This chain links TRBV10-3 with TRBJ1-4, with D possibly being TRBD1 (6 bases). The V end was cut by 7 bases, the J end by 8 bases, with 20 bases between. This CDR3 comprises 15 residues. The germline V gene has CDR1 ENHRY and CDR2 SYGVKD. CDR3 region: CAIKGSIQGGEKLFF. The CDR3 DNA reads TGTGCCATCAAGGGTAGTATTCAAGGGGGAGAAAAACTGTTTTTT.